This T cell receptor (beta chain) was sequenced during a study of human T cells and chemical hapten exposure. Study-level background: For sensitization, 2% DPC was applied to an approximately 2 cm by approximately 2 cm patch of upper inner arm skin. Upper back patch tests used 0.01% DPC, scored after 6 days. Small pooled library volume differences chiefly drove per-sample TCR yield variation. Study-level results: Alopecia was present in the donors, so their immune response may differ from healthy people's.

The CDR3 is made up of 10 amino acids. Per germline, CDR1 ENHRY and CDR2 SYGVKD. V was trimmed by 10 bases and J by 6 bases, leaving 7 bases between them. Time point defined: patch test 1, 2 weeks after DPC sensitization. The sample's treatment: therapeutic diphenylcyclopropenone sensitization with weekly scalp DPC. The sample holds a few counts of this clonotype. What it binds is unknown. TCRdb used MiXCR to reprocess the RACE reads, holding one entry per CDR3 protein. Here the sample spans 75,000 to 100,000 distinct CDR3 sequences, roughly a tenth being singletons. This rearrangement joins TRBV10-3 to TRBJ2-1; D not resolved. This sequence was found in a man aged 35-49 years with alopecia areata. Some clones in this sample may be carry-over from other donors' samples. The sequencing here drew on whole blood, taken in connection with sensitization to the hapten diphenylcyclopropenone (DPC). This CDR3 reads CATRSNEQFF. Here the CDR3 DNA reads TGTGCCACACGGAGCAATGAGCAGTTCTTC.